These 20 T cell receptor beta chains originate from one sample sequenced in a study of cytomegalovirus exposure and HLA in healthy donors. The primer mix had 60 Vbeta and 13 Jbeta primers. The protocol was immunoSEQ multiplex PCR, while the TCRdb copy is restricted to in-frame clones and leaves out a portion. Counted here are approximately 89,000 clones, under 80% occurring once; the ten biggest clones make up around 1.5%. The source material was PBMCs. These receptor sequences come from a male donor in good health and CMV-seronegative.

The chain employs TRBV28 and TRBJ2-6; D gene uncertain. The CDR3 is 15 residues long. In germline, CDR1 is MDHEN, CDR2 SYDVKM. The ends were cut back, 5 bases at V and 3 bases at J, with 11 bases in the middle. This CDR3 is CASSPIAFGANVLTF. The CDR3 DNA reads as TGTGCCAGCAGTCCTATAGCTTTTGGGGCCAACGTCCTGACTTTC.

V is TRBV7-8 and J is TRBJ2-1; 8 bases match TRBD2. Germline CDR1 is SGHVS and CDR2 is FQNEAQ. V shed 5 bases and J 3 bases; nucleotides not matched to a gene: 9. CDR3 length: 16 amino acids. This CDR3 is CASSPAEGLGYNEQFF. CDR3 nucleotide sequence: TGTGCCAGCAGCCCTGCGGAGGGACTAGGCTACAATGAGCAGTTCTTC.

J is TRBJ1-2 and V is TRBV6-5, with 9 bases fitting TRBD1. The V segment lost 5 bases and the J segment 2 bases; nucleotides outside the gene matches: 6. CDR1 and CDR2 from the germline V gene are MNHEY and SVGAGI. This CDR3 spans 15 amino acids. DNA for the CDR3: TGTGCCAGCAGTCTCCTCGGGACAGGGAACTATGGCTACACCTTC. Amino acid sequence: CASSLLGTGNYGYTF.

This chain connects TRBV11-2 to TRBJ1-1, with D possibly matching TRBD1 (5 bases). The CDR3 loop spans 15 amino acids. The germline V and J ends were trimmed by 8 bases and 1 base, with 17 bases remaining between them. Germline V CDR1 and CDR2: SGHAT, FQNNGV. Here the CDR3 DNA reads TGTGCCAGCGGGGGGGGTGGAAAAAGGAACACTGAAGCTTTCTTT. Translating it yields CASGGGGKRNTEAFF.

The chain is built from TRBV29-1 and TRBJ1-2; 7 bases match TRBD1. There are 15 residues in the CDR3. The germline gives CDR1 SQVTM, CDR2 ANQGSEA. Losses at the gene ends were 0 bases for V and 4 bases for J; bases not matched to a gene: 8. The CDR3 nucleotides read TGCAGCGTTGAAGATGGGGACAGCCCCCGCTATGGCTACACCTTC. Protein product: CSVEDGDSPRYGYTF. Full variable domain (outside the CDR3, taken from reference TRBV29-1 and TRBJ1-2): SAVISQKPSRDICQRGTSLTIQCQVDSQVTMMFWYRQQPGQSLTLIATANQGSEATYESGFVIDKFPISRPNLTFSTLTVSNMSPEDSSIYLCSVEDGDSPRYGYTFGSGTRLTVV.

This chain's CDR3 is CASSPRTGKYEQYF. For the CDR3, the DNA is TGTGCCAGCAGTCCCCGGACAGGAAAGTACGAGCAGTACTTC. The genes are TRBV2 and TRBJ2-5; 7 nucleotides agree with TRBD1. The assigned J gene may be wrong: the sequence end matches TRBJ2-7 better. Germline V gene lookup returns CDR1 SNHLY and CDR2 FYNNEI. The CDR3 consists of 14 residues.

This clone was found once. The chain employs TRBV10-3 and TRBJ2-7; D is perhaps TRBD1 (6 bases). V lost 7 bases and J 5 bases, leaving 18 bases between the germline ends. This CDR3 is built from 14 residues. Looked up from germline, CDR1 is ENHRY and CDR2 is SYGVKD. Here the CDR3 DNA reads TGTGCCATCAAGGAAGGGCAGGGGAACAACGAGCAGTACTTC. Protein sequence: CAIKEGQGNNEQYF.

The gene calls are TRBV4-1 and TRBJ1-6, with D maybe TRBD1 (5 bases). V gave up 6 bases and J gave up 0 bases, with 15 bases separating them. Germline-derived CDR1 and CDR2 are MGHRA and YSYEKL. The length of the CDR3 is 17 residues. This CDR3 reads CASRVGEGSSYNSPLHF. The CDR3 bases are TGCGCCAGCAGGGTCGGGGAGGGGTCCTCCTATAATTCACCCCTCCACTTT.

This clone appeared once. The chain couples TRBV6-5 to TRBJ1-5; 10 positions match TRBD1. Germline loops: CDR1 MNHEY, CDR2 SVGAGI. The CDR3 has 15 amino acids. V gave up 5 bases and J gave up 3 bases; unmatched junction bases: 4. This chain's CDR3 is CASSAGTGDNQPQHF. The CDR3 region has the DNA TGTGCCAGCAGTGCCGGGACAGGGGACAATCAGCCCCAGCATTTT.

The chain recombines TRBV27 with TRBJ2-3, with 8 bases identical to TRBD1. Looked up from germline, CDR1 is MNHEY and CDR2 is SMNVEV (reference sequence). V shed 4 bases, J shed 3 bases, and the junction held 15 bases outside the gene matches. The length of the CDR3 is 18 residues. Here the CDR3 DNA reads TGTGCCAGCAGTTCCCGGACAGGGAGAGGGACAAGAACAGATACGCAGTATTTT. Translating it yields CASSSRTGRGTRTDTQYF.

This clone was seen a handful of times. V gene TRBV2 combines with J gene TRBJ1-5, with TRBD1 as a possible D gene (5 bases). V gave up 2 bases and J gave up 7 bases, with 15 bases separating them. Germline V gene sequence: CDR1 SNHLY, CDR2 FYNNEI. The CDR3 loop spans 15 amino acids. CDR3 DNA: TGTGCCAGCAGTGAATGGGTAGGAGGGGACCAGCCCCAGCATTTT. Its protein is CASSEWVGGDQPQHF.

The chain links TRBV18 to TRBJ2-1, with no clear D. Trimming removed 6 bases at V and 0 bases at J, with 9 bases between. Germline V CDR1 and CDR2: KGHSH, LQKENI. CDR3 size: 14 residues. The CDR3 DNA is TGTGCCAGCTCCCCGGGTAGCTCCTACAATGAGCAGTTCTTC. Its translation: CASSPGSSYNEQFF.

The V call is TRBV28, the J call TRBJ2-2, with D possibly matching TRBD2 (6 bases). This CDR3 is 16 amino acids long. Germline assignment: CDR1 MDHEN and CDR2 SYDVKM. Trimming stripped 6 bases from V and 1 base from J, with 15 bases between. CDR3 sequence reads: CASSSSGLKNTGELFF. CDR3 DNA sequence: TGTGCCAGCAGCTCTTCGGGACTTAAGAACACCGGGGAGCTGTTTTTT.

The chain has TRBV7-6 and TRBJ2-5; perhaps TRBD1 as D (6 bases). The J call is uncertain, as TRBJ2-7 better fits the DNA end. The CDR3 consists of 13 residues. The V gene's germline CDR1 is SGHVS and CDR2 FNYEAQ. CDR3 nucleotide sequence: TGTGCCAGCAGCTTGACAGGTACGGACGAGCAGTACTTC. The encoded protein is CASSLTGTDEQYF.

The rearrangement uses TRBV7-8 and TRBJ1-6; the D gene is possibly TRBD1 (6 bases). V was cut by 4 bases and J by 9 bases, with 19 bases left in between. Germline CDR1 SGHVS, CDR2 FQNEAQ. The CDR3 extends over 16 amino acids. CDR3 sequence (DNA): TGTGCCAGCAGCTCGGGACGGCGCCAGGGGAGTTCACCCCTCCACTTT. Its protein is CASSSGRRQGSSPLHF. The variable domain in full, with the rest retrieved from reference TRBV7-8 and TRBJ1-6, is GAGVSQSPRYKVAKRGQDVALRCDPISGHVSLFWYQQALGQGPEFLTYFQNEAQLDKSGLPSDRFFAERPEGSVSTLKIQRTQQEDSAVYLCASSSGRRQGSSPLHFGNGTRLTVT.

This chain connects TRBV9 to TRBJ1-4; 9 bases agree with TRBD1. Germline trimming cut 3 bases from V and 7 bases from J; bases unmatched to any gene: 4. The germline gives CDR1 SGDLS, CDR2 YYNGEE. There are 14 residues in the CDR3. The CDR3, as DNA: TGTGCCAGCAGCGAGGACAGGGGTCGTGAAAAACTGTTTTTT. This gives the protein CASSEDRGREKLFF.

This rearrangement joins TRBV19 to TRBJ2-5; TRBD2 agrees at 13 bases. The trim removed 6 bases at V and 0 bases at J, leaving 10 bases unmatched. The CDR3 contains 18 residues. In germline, CDR1 is LNHDA, CDR2 SQIVND (reference sequence). The CDR3, as DNA: TGTGCCAGTAGGAAAACGGGACTAGCGGGGAACTACCAAGAGACCCAGTACTTC. Its translation: CASRKTGLAGNYQETQYF. The full variable domain, with the rest looked up from reference TRBV19 and TRBJ2-5, is DGGITQSPKYLFRKEGQNVTLSCEQNLNHDAMYWYRQDPGQGLRLIYYSQIVNDFQKGDIAEGYSVSREKKESFPLTVTSAQKNPTAFYLCASRKTGLAGNYQETQYFGPGTRLLVL.

This clone appeared a few times. The chain couples TRBV7-9 to TRBJ2-6, with D possibly matching TRBD2 (6 bases). This CDR3 is 15 amino acids long. CDR1 and CDR2 from the germline V gene are SEHNR and FQNEAQ (reference sequence). The germline V and J ends were trimmed by 10 bases and 0 bases, with 13 bases remaining between them. CDR3 bases: TGTGCCACGCGGGATCAGACCTCTGGGGCCAACGTCCTGACTTTC. It encodes CATRDQTSGANVLTF.

The chain recombines TRBV4-3 with TRBJ1-2; possible D gene TRBD1, 6 bases. CDR1 is LGHNA, CDR2 YSLEER, per germline. V was clipped by 4 bases and J by 5 bases, with 8 bases between them. The CDR3 spans 12 residues. The CDR3 loop reads CASSLTGYGYTF. As DNA, the CDR3 is TGCGCCAGCAGCCTCACAGGGTATGGCTACACCTTC.

V is TRBV27 and J is TRBJ1-5; D not resolved. This CDR3 is built from 14 residues. V was shortened by 3 bases and J by 5 bases, with 11 bases between the two germline ends. Germline V CDR1 and CDR2: MNHEY, SMNVEV (reference sequence). The CDR3 loop reads CASSFLVSDQPQHF. CDR3 coding DNA: TGTGCCAGCAGTTTCCTCGTATCCGATCAGCCCCAGCATTTT.